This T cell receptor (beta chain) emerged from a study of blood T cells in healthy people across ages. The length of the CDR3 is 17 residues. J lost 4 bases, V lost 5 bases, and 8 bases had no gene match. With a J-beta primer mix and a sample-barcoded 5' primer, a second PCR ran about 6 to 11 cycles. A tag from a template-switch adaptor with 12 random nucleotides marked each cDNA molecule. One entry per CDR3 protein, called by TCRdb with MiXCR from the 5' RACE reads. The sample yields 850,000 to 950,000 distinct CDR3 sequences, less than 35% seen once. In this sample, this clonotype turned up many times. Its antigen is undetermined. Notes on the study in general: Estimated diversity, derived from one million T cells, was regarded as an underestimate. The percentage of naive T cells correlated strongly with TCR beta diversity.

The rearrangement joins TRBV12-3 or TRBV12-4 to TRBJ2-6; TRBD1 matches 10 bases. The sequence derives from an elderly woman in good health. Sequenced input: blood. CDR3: CASSTGQGVSGANVLTF. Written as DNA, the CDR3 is TGTGCCAGCAGTACCGGACAGGGGGTCTCCGGGGCCAACGTCCTGACTTTC.